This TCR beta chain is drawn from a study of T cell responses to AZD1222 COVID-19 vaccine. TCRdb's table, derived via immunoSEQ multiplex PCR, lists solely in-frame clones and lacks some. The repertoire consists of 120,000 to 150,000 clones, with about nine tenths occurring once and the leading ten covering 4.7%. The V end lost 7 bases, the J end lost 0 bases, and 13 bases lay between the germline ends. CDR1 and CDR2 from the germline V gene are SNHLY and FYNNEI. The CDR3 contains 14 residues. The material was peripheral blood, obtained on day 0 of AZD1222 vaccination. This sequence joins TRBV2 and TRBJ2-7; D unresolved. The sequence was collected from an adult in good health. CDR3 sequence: CASTDQRASYEQYF. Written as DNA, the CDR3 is TGTGCCAGCACCGACCAAAGAGCCTCCTACGAGCAGTACTTC.